This T cell receptor beta chain was observed in a study of graft-versus-host responses after intestinal transplantation. General study findings and limits: Allograft graft-versus-host to host-versus-graft clonal ratios ran high in patients with graft-donor T cell macrochimerism. GvH clones were found in recipient marrow; some appeared first in ileum or blood.

With 5 bases removed from V and 2 bases from J, the gap between germline ends came to 13 bases. CDR1 is MNHNS, CDR2 SASEGT, per germline. This CDR3 has 15 amino acids. Clones were sequenced by immunoSEQ multiplex PCR, and TCRdb holds only the in-frame ones, with some missing. The repertoire holds 85,000 to 100,000 clones, with about 90% as singletons. This clone has only one observation. Its antigen is as yet unknown. The source material was unstimulated CD4+ T cells sorted from spleen or lymph node cells, sampled before intestinal transplant. This sequence joins TRBV6-1 and TRBJ2-4, with a possible D match to TRBD2 (7 bases). The TCR comes from a human donor who received an intestinal transplant. CDR3 sequence (DNA): TGTGCCAGCAGTCAGCCGCGGGGGCCCAAAAACATTCAGTACTTC. This codes for CASSQPRGPKNIQYF.